Listed below are T cell receptor beta chains from one sample, sequenced in a study of response to subunit inactivated influenza vaccine. TCRdb itself ran the RT-PCR reads through MiXCR, one entry per CDR3 protein. The repertoire includes about 540,000 distinct CDR3 sequences, roughly a quarter of them detected once, and around 2.8% sits in the top ten. These data were likewise used in another study, on T cells expressing NK-cell markers.

The material was CD4+ T cells sorted from PBMCs, obtained approximately 13 days after vaccination. These receptors were obtained from a man aged 50-59 years who received an inactivated influenza vaccine. Each CDR3 is given with its conserved first and last residue. D genes are given only for firm matches. A clone size is listed for some rows: how often the clone was seen (once, few, many), or a class if it is expanded.

D | size | J | V | DNA | CDR3
. | . | TRBJ2-7 | TRBV6-6 | TGTGCCAGCAGTTACGAGTTCGGCTACGAGCAGTACTTC | CASSYEFGYEQYF
TRBD1 | . | TRBJ2-2 | TRBV6-2/TRBV6-3 | TGTGCCAGCAGTCTACGACGGGACAGGGTTCGGGCCGGGGAGCTGTTTTTT | CASSLRRDRVRAGELFF
. | . | TRBJ1-2 | TRBV6-1 | TGTGCCAGCAGTCAGTGGGGACGGGGTGGCTACACCTTC | CASSQWGRGGYTF
. | . | TRBJ2-3 | TRBV15 | TGTGCCACCAGCAGAGATCGAAGGCGTACGCAGTATTTT | CATSRDRRRTQYF
. | few | TRBJ2-1 | TRBV7-2 | TGTGCCAGCAGCCCGGGGGCCCAGGATGAGCAGTTCTTC | CASSPGAQDEQFF
. | many | TRBJ1-1 | TRBV18 | TGTGCCAGCTCACGGGGTCGCAGTAAAATCCTTTCGAACACTGAAGCTTTCTTT | CASSRGRSKILSNTEAFF
. | . | TRBJ2-7 | TRBV7-6 | TGTGCCAGCAGCTCAACTATCTTGGGGACTTTAGCCTACGAGCAGTACTTC | CASSSTILGTLAYEQYF
. | few | TRBJ1-2 | TRBV7-9 | TGTGCCAGCAGCTTAGACCAGGCCAACTATGGCTACACCTTC | CASSLDQANYGYTF
TRBD1 | . | TRBJ2-7 | TRBV3-1 | TGTGCCAGCAGGGAGACAGGGTCTGGCGAGCAGTACTTC | CASRETGSGEQYF
. | few | TRBJ2-7 | TRBV5-6 | TGTGCCAGCAGCTTGCAGGGATTAGGCGACGAGCAGTACTTC | CASSLQGLGDEQYF
. | few | TRBJ2-3 | TRBV12-3/TRBV12-4 | TGTGCCAGCAGTTTCCAGGGCGGGGCCGTAGATACGCAGTATTTT | CASSFQGGAVDTQYF
. | few | TRBJ2-5 | TRBV28 | TGTGCCAGCAGTTTAGCTAGTAGGGTTCCACGGGAGACCCAGTACTTC | CASSLASRVPRETQYF
. | . | TRBJ2-1 | TRBV5-1 | TGCGCCAGCAGCGGGGGGGGACAGGCAAGCTCCTACAATGAGCAGTTCTTC | CASSGGGQASSYNEQFF
TRBD1 | . | TRBJ2-7 | TRBV3-1 | TGTGCCAGCAGCCTCGGCCGGGACAGAACTTCCTACGAGCAGTACTTC | CASSLGRDRTSYEQYF
. | . | TRBJ1-1 | TRBV19 | TGTGGCAGTCGTCCTTGGGGTGCTGAAGCTTTCTTT | CGSRPWGAEAFF